This T cell receptor beta chain was profiled in a study of T cell responses to AZD1222 COVID-19 vaccine. Using immunoSEQ multiplex PCR, the repertoire was profiled, and TCRdb retains in-frame clones only, with some absent. The data contain about 140,000 clones, 80% to 95% of them singletons. CDR1 and CDR2 from the germline V gene are SGHVS and FNYEAQ. This CDR3 spans 15 amino acids. V lost 5 bases to trimming and J lost 7 bases; unmatched junction nucleotides: 10. Study-level points and caveats: Two doses of AZD1222 preceded a rise in Spike-specific TCR breadth and depth. Sampling captured repertoires only after the peak T cell response. Within unmutated variant regions lay the reported targets of nearly half of spike-specific TCRs.

With regard to this clone: The antigen remains undetermined.

Here the sequenced sample was peripheral blood, taken 28 days after the second AZD1222 dose. The receptor's source is an adult who received the AZD1222 COVID-19 vaccine. The chain is built from TRBV7-6 and TRBJ2-3; 9 bases fit TRBD1. The CDR3 loop reads CASSEGTGSSNTQYF. The CDR3 coding sequence is TGTGCCAGCAGCGAAGGGACAGGGAGTTCAAATACGCAGTATTTT.